A single T cell receptor (beta chain) is shown here with its context. There is no known antigen for this receptor. A read error may produce the germline difference seen at one junction end. RNA was extracted from bulk unsorted tissue and checked for quality with a NanoDrop ND-1000 and an Agilent 2100. Normal lung samples were distant non-tumor tissue taken more than 3 cm from the tumor edge. Newly diagnosed lung cancer patients without prior chemotherapy who had been admitted for thoracic surgery in China between August and November 2014 were enrolled as donors. The study excluded patients who had received radiotherapy or chemotherapy before or who had another cancer at the same time. Pieces of surgical tissue measuring 1-2 cm3 were kept in RNAlater solution and held at -80 degrees C until needed. This sample was taken from a study of tumor and adjacent non-tumor tissue in lung cancer (dated 2018 in TCRdb). Describing the broader study: The cohort included some 11 adenocarcinoma, 2 squamous cell carcinoma and 1 small cell lung cancer patients. Ages among the 15 or so patients ranged from roughly 31 to 80 years, there were roughly ten men and 5 women, and disease was at TNM stage I to III. Sequencing generated a total of about 130,000,000 productive TCRbeta reads, averaging about 4 million reads per sample. Using bulk TCRbeta repertoires from around 14 lung cancer patients, the study set lung tumor tissue side by side with matched distant non-tumor lung tissue. TCRbeta CDR3 sequencing was performed on 30 to 35 paired specimens, with one tumor sample and one normal lung sample collected per patient. Results and caveats for the whole study, not just this receptor: Significantly higher TCR diversity (inverse Simpson) was observed in tumor tissue than in normal lung tissue (around 450 vs 150, P = 0.0075, Mann-Whitney U test). Because peripheral blood was not sequenced, the blood TCRbeta repertoires of the lung cancer patients in the study went unexamined. The methods do not name the sequencing platform or mention unique molecular identifiers. Only roughly 15 patients were in the cohort, and the authors stated that larger samples and more detailed clinical data are needed. In normal lung, the top 100 clones accounted for a significantly larger cumulative share of the repertoire than in tumor tissue. Significantly higher TCR diversity was found in younger patients, and higher tumor TCR diversity was associated with shorter overall and disease-free survival.

The library was built by means of multiplex PCR. Sequenced using an Illumina HiSeq 2500. TCRbeta libraries were constructed through three rounds of nested PCR with primers (Table S4) according to protocols modified from ARM-PCR. PCR products of 200-500 bp were gel-excised and purified with the QIAquick gel extraction kit before sequencing. The source study handled its data this way. Reads were cleaned with Trimmomatic, merged with FLASH into complete CDR3 sequences, and assigned to V(D)J germline segments with MiTCR. VDJtools was used to compute clonal diversity as the inverse Simpson's index. Productive reads were defined as in-frame sequences without a premature stop codon. In TCRdb, the public reads were trimmed at Q25 with fastp and aligned with MiXCR, with productive beta chains retained. Records with the same CDR3 protein are collapsed into one entry carrying the most frequent genes and DNA. TCRdb, not the authors, supplied the V and J calls. The sample table lists over 100,000 distinct CDR3 sequences, 60% to 70% of them with a count of one. In total, the top ten clones hold 15% to 20% of the sample.

CDR1 and CDR2, per the germline V gene (reference sequence), are DFQATT and SNEGSKA. There are 13 amino acids in the CDR3, from cysteine to phenylalanine inclusive. Just the 39-base CDR3 DNA is kept, in frame starting at base 1. The chain employs TRBV20-1 and TRBJ1-4, with the D gene too uncertain to name. Sequenced: distant non-tumor lung tissue. The TCR sequence derives from a man in his sixties with non-small cell lung cancer. The CDR3 protein: CSVRTASVEKLFF. The DNA sequence follows: TGCAGTGTTAGAACCGCCTCGGTGGAAAAACTGTTTTTT.